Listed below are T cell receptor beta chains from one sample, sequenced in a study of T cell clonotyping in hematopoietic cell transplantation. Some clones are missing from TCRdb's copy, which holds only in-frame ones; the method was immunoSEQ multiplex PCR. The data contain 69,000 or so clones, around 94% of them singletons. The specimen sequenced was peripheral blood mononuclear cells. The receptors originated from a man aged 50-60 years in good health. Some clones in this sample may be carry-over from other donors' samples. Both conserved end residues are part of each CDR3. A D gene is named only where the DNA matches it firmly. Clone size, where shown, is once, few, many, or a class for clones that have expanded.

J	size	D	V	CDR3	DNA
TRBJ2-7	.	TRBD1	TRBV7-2	CASSPKWAGGEQYF	TGTGCCAGCAGCCCAAAATGGGCAGGGGGAGAGCAGTACTTC
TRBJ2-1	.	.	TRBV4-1	CASSQATTGWNEQFF	TGCGCCAGCAGCCAAGCAACTACAGGGTGGAATGAGCAGTTCTTC
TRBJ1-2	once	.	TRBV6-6	CASSQRRDTNYGYTF	TGTGCCAGCAGTCAACGCCGGGACACCAACTATGGCTACACCTTC
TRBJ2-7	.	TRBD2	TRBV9	CASSVEGSGSYEQYF	TGTGCCAGCAGCGTAGAGGGTAGCGGGAGCTACGAGCAGTACTTC
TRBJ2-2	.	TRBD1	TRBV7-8	CASRNWTGRELFF	TGTGCCAGCAGAAACTGGACAGGAAGGGAGCTGTTTTTT
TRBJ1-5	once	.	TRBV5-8	CASSFMGKGQPQHF	TGTGCCAGCAGCTTTATGGGGAAGGGCCAGCCCCAGCATTTT
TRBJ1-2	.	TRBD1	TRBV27	CASSLSLQGKNYGYTF	TGTGCCAGCAGTTTATCGTTACAGGGGAAGAACTATGGCTACACCTTC
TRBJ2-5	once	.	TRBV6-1	CASSDLLAVVGQETQYF	TGTGCCAGCAGTGACCTCCTTGCGGTAGTTGGACAAGAGACCCAGTACTTC
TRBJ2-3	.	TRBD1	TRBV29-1	CSVASGTGTADTQYF	TGCAGCGTTGCCTCCGGGACAGGGACCGCAGATACGCAGTATTTT
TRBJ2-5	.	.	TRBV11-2	CASSSRQGGTRETQYF	TGTGCCAGCAGCTCGCGCCAGGGGGGTACGAGGGAGACCCAGTACTTC
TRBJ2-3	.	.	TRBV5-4	CASSRTGTDTQYF	TGTGCCAGCAGCCGGACTGGCACAGATACGCAGTATTTT
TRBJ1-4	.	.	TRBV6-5	CASSLSGERNEKLFF	TGTGCCAGCAGTCTTTCCGGGGAGCGGAATGAAAAACTGTTTTTT
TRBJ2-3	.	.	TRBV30	CAWSGRDSGMADTQYF	TGTGCCTGGAGTGGTCGGGATAGCGGAATGGCAGATACGCAGTATTTT
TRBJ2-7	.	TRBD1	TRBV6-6	CASTPRDRSSYEQYF	TGTGCCAGCACCCCTCGGGACAGGAGCTCCTACGAGCAGTACTTC
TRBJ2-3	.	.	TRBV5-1	CASSPDDMSSSTDTQYF	TGCGCCAGCAGCCCAGATGACATGTCCTCTAGCACAGATACGCAGTATTTT
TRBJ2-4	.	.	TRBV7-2	CASSTHENIQYF	TGTGCCAGCAGCACTCACGAAAACATTCAGTACTTC
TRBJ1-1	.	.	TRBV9	CASSVEGARTEAFF	TGTGCCAGCAGCGTAGAGGGAGCTAGGACTGAAGCTTTCTTT
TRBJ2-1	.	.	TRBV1	CTSSQVEGDEQFF	TGCACCAGCAGCCAAGTGGAGGGAGATGAGCAGTTCTTC
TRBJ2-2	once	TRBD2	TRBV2	CASSETSGGLTGELFF	TGTGCCAGCAGTGAGACTAGCGGGGGGCTCACCGGGGAGCTGTTTTTT
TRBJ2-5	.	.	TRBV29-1	CSVEDVETQYF	TGCAGCGTTGAAGATGTAGAGACCCAGTACTTC
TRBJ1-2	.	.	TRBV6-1	CASRQGNNYGYTF	TGTGCCAGCAGGCAGGGTAACAACTATGGCTACACCTTC
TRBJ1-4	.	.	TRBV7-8	CASSPHEKLFF	TGTGCCAGCAGCCCACATGAAAAACTGTTTTTT
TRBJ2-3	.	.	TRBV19	CASSIDLGLTDTQYF	TGTGCCAGTAGTATAGATCTCGGACTAACAGATACGCAGTATTTT
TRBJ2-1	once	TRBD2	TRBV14	CASSLRTSGFYNEQFF	TGTGCCAGCAGCCTTAGGACTAGCGGATTTTACAATGAGCAGTTCTTC
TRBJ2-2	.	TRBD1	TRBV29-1	CSVDGTGAGGELFF	TGCAGCGTTGACGGGACAGGGGCTGGCGGGGAGCTGTTTTTT
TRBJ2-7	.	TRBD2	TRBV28	CASSPSGRSHEQYF	TGTGCCAGCAGTCCTAGCGGGAGGTCCCACGAGCAGTACTTC
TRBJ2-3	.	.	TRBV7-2	CASSQEVVAGVDTQYF	TGTGCCAGCAGTCAAGAAGTGGTGGCAGGTGTAGATACGCAGTATTTT
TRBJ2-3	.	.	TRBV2	CASSALDTSTDTQYF	TGTGCCAGCAGCGCGCTGGACACGAGCACAGATACGCAGTATTTT
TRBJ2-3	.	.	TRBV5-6	CASSRTRRGDTQYF	TGTGCCAGCAGCCGTACTAGGCGAGGAGATACGCAGTATTTT
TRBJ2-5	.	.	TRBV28	CASSGGTREAQYF	TGTGCCAGCAGTGGCGGGACAAGAGAAGCCCAGTACTTC
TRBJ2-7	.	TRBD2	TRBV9	CACLAGTSYEQYF	TGTGCCTGTCTAGCGGGAACATCCTACGAGCAGTACTTC
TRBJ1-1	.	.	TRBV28	CASSLSVQATEAFF	TGTGCCAGCAGTTTATCGGTACAGGCCACTGAAGCTTTCTTT
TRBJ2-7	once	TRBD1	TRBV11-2	CASSLGTVRSYEQYF	TGTGCCAGCAGCTTGGGGACAGTTCGCTCCTACGAGCAGTACTTC
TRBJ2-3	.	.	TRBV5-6	CASSSLRAFTDTQYF	TGTGCCAGCAGCTCCCTGAGGGCATTCACAGATACGCAGTATTTT
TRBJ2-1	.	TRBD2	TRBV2	CASHGLVVRNEQFF	TGTGCCAGCCATGGACTAGTGGTTAGGAATGAGCAGTTCTTC
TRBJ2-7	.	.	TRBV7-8	CASSLLHPAIYEQYF	TGTGCCAGCAGCTTACTCCACCCTGCGATCTACGAGCAGTACTTC
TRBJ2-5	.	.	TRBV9	CASSVADQIETQYF	TGTGCCAGCAGCGTAGCAGACCAGATCGAGACCCAGTACTTC
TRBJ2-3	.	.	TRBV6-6	CASMDSTDTQYF	TGTGCCAGCATGGACAGTACAGATACGCAGTATTTT
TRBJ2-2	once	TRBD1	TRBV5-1	CASSLGRGTGQFANTGELFF	TGCGCCAGCAGCTTAGGGCGCGGGACAGGGCAGTTCGCGAACACCGGGGAGCTGTTTTTT
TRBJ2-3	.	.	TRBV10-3	CATRTGTDTQYF	TGTGCCACCAGGACAGGCACAGATACGCAGTATTTT
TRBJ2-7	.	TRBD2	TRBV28	CASSFSGMSSYEQYF	TGTGCCAGCAGTTTCAGCGGGATGAGCTCCTACGAGCAGTACTTC
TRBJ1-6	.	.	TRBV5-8	CASSFRGSPLHF	TGTGCCAGCAGCTTTCGTGGGTCACCCCTCCACTTT
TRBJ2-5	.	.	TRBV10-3	CAISGTLETQYF	TGTGCCATCAGTGGGACCCTGGAGACCCAGTACTTC
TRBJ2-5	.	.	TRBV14	CASSQDLVRETQYF	TGTGCCAGCAGCCAAGATCTCGTAAGGGAGACCCAGTACTTC
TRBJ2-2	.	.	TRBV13	CASSRPWGATGELFF	TGTGCCAGCAGCCGTCCGTGGGGGGCGACCGGGGAGCTGTTTTTT
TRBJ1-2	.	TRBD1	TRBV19	CASTTGDGYTF	TGTGCCAGTACTACAGGGGATGGCTACACCTTC
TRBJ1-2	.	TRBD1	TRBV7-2	CASSLYQGASGYTF	TGTGCCAGCAGCCTTTATCAGGGGGCCAGTGGCTACACCTTC
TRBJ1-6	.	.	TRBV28	CASSSRSSPLHF	TGTGCCAGCAGTTCCAGGAGTTCACCCCTCCACTTT